Following are 23 T cell receptor beta chains from one sample sequenced in a study of cytomegalovirus exposure and HLA in healthy donors. The PCR ran on 60 Vbeta and 13 Jbeta primers. The data were produced by immunoSEQ multiplex PCR, yet TCRdb's version contains in-frame clones alone and is incomplete. The sample lists 150,000 to 200,000 clones; roughly 84% were seen once. What was sequenced was PBMCs. The receptors were sampled from a male donor in good health and CMV-seronegative.

The chain carries TRBV2 and TRBJ2-7; TRBD2 matches 9 bases. The CDR3 is 15 amino acids. Germline V gene data show CDR1 as SNHLY and CDR2 as FYNNEI. Trimming removed 6 bases from V and 2 bases from J; junction bases left unmatched: 8. CDR3 nucleotide sequence: TGTGCCAGCAGATACAAGCGGGGGGAGACCTACGAGCAGTACTTC. It translates to CASRYKRGETYEQYF.

The genes are TRBV6-4 and TRBJ2-1; 7 bases agree with TRBD2. The J segment lost 8 bases and the V segment lost 6 bases, leaving 16 bases of the junction unmatched. Germline V lookup: CDR1 MRHNA, CDR2 SNTAGT. This CDR3 is 16 amino acids long. This CDR3 reads CASSPRGGGKDDEQFF. DNA of the CDR3: TGTGCCAGCAGCCCACGTGGGGGGGGGAAGGATGATGAGCAGTTCTTC.

DNA of the CDR3: TGTGCCAGCCTCCAGGGCTCTGGAAACACCATATATTTT. Its protein is CASLQGSGNTIYF. The rearrangement uses TRBV28 and TRBJ1-3; possible D gene TRBD1, 5 bases. The germline gives CDR1 MDHEN, CDR2 SYDVKM. This CDR3 comprises 13 residues. V lost 8 bases and J 0 bases, leaving 8 bases between the germline ends.

The chain is built from TRBV11-1 and TRBJ2-7; no clear D gene. Germline CDR1 reads SGHAT; CDR2 reads FQDESV (reference sequence). The CDR3 sequence is 15 residues long. The V end was cut by 2 bases, the J end by 0 bases, with 11 bases between. CDR3 nucleotide sequence: TGTGCCAGCAGCTTAAGAGCAACCACCTCCTACGAGCAGTACTTC. It codes for CASSLRATTSYEQYF.

This clone came up once. This chain connects TRBV9 to TRBJ2-3; the match to TRBD1 covers 8 bases. Germline V lookup: CDR1 SGDLS, CDR2 YYNGEE. CDR3 length equals 19 residues. The junction had 16 bases not matched to a gene; V was cut back by 4 bases and J by 0 bases. The CDR3 sequence is CASSTRGGTGYSSTDTQYF. In DNA, the CDR3 is TGTGCCAGCAGCACCCGTGGGGGGACAGGTTATAGCAGCACAGATACGCAGTATTTT.

The V call is TRBV7-9, the J call TRBJ2-3; D is undetermined. Trimming removed 5 bases from V and 4 bases from J, with 13 bases in between. Germline CDR1 is SEHNR and CDR2 is FQNEAQ (reference sequence). The CDR3 loop spans 14 amino acids. Written as DNA, the CDR3 is TGTGCCAGCAGCGTGTTTATTCCCGCAGATACGCAGTATTTT. This gives the protein CASSVFIPADTQYF. Based on the CDR3 plus reference TRBV7-9 and TRBJ2-3, the full variable domain is DTGVSQNPRHKITKRGQNVTFRCDPISEHNRLYWYRQTLGQGPEFLTYFQNEAQLEKSRLLSDRFSAERPKGSFSTLEIQRTEQGDSAMYLCASSVFIPADTQYFGPGTRLTVL.

The rearrangement uses TRBV6-4 and TRBJ1-6; 7 bases align to TRBD1. The CDR3 length is 14 residues. Germline trimming cut 5 bases from V and 6 bases from J; bases unmatched to any gene: 4. CDR1 MRHNA and CDR2 SNTAGT come from the germline V gene. This CDR3 is CASSLQGGNSPLHF. The CDR3, as DNA: TGTGCCAGCAGTCTTCAGGGGGGTAATTCACCCCTCCACTTT.

The rearrangement joins TRBV7-9 to TRBJ1-2; D unresolved. Trimming removed 6 bases at V and 0 bases at J, with 14 bases between. The CDR3 has 15 residues. Per germline, CDR1 SEHNR and CDR2 FQNEAQ (reference sequence). The CDR3 is CASRPDLAANYGYTF. CDR3 in DNA: TGTGCCAGCAGACCAGACCTGGCGGCTAACTATGGCTACACCTTC.

The CDR3 DNA reads TGCAGCGTCATCGGACTAGCGGGGCTGTACGAGCAGTACTTC. Protein: CSVIGLAGLYEQYF. The rearrangement uses TRBV29-1 and TRBJ2-7; TRBD2 agrees at 12 bases. The V and J ends lost 6 bases and 4 bases, in that order; junction bases with no gene match: 7. The germline gives CDR1 SQVTM, CDR2 ANQGSEA. The CDR3 spans 14 residues.

This clone was seen only once. The rearrangement uses TRBV5-4 and TRBJ2-7; D is perhaps TRBD2 (5 bases). The CDR3 extends over 15 amino acids. CDR1 is SGHNT and CDR2 is YYREEE in the germline V gene (reference sequence). With 4 bases removed from V and 0 bases from J, the gap between germline ends came to 14 bases. This chain's CDR3 is CASSPGVESSYEQYF. The CDR3 nucleotides are TGTGCCAGCAGCCCCGGGGTCGAGAGCTCCTACGAGCAGTACTTC.

The CDR3 loop reads CASSQESNSGGFYEQYF. CDR3 coding DNA: TGTGCCAGCAGCCAAGAATCGAATTCCGGGGGATTCTACGAGCAGTACTTC. This chain joins TRBV4-2 and TRBJ2-7; D may be TRBD2 (6 bases). The V and J ends lost 0 bases and 3 bases respectively, with 18 bases between them. This CDR3 is built from 17 residues. Germline V lookup: CDR1 LGHNA, CDR2 YNFKEQ.

V gene TRBV25-1 combines with J gene TRBJ2-2, with a weak D call TRBD2 (5 bases). Trimming removed 4 bases from V and 5 bases from J, with 11 bases in between. Germline lookup yields CDR1 MGHDK and CDR2 SYGVNS. The CDR3 has 14 residues. CDR3 loop: CASSVDRGTGELFF. The DNA for the CDR3 is TGTGCCAGCAGTGTCGACCGGGGTACCGGGGAGCTGTTTTTT. Looking up the rest from reference TRBV25-1 and TRBJ2-2 gives the full variable domain: EADIYQTPRYLVIGTGKKITLECSQTMGHDKMYWYQQDPGMELHLIHYSYGVNSTEKGDLSSESTVSRIRTEHFPLTLESARPSHTSQYLCASSVDRGTGELFFGEGSRLTVL.

The chain recombines TRBV27 with TRBJ2-5; 8 nucleotides align to TRBD1. The ends lost 6 bases at V and 5 bases at J; junction bases unmatched: 8. The CDR3 is made up of 14 amino acids. In germline, CDR1 is MNHEY, CDR2 SMNVEV (reference sequence). CDR3 amino acids: CASSSRGLGETQYF. CDR3 DNA: TGTGCCAGCAGCTCCAGGGGGCTCGGGGAGACCCAGTACTTC.

The chain carries TRBV19 and TRBJ2-2; 9 bases are shared with TRBD2. The ends lost 5 bases at V and 9 bases at J; junction bases unmatched: 4. The CDR3 sequence is 13 residues long. Germline lookup yields CDR1 LNHDA and CDR2 SQIVND (reference sequence). The CDR3 DNA is TGTGCCAGTAGTCCTAGCGGGAACCGGGAGCTGTTTTTT. Residues: CASSPSGNRELFF.

This clone has only a few counts. The V and J genes are TRBV6-5 and TRBJ2-1; TRBD2 aligns across 8 bases. Trimming cost V 6 bases and J 0 bases; bases outside gene matches: 4. The CDR3 consists of 15 residues. Germline V gene lookup returns CDR1 MNHEY and CDR2 SVGAGI. The CDR3 spells CASSRGGPSYNEQFF. The CDR3 DNA reads TGTGCCAGCAGCCGGGGGGGCCCCTCCTACAATGAGCAGTTCTTC.

The chain couples TRBV5-6 to TRBJ2-1; the match to TRBD2 covers 12 bases. V lost 3 bases, J lost 0 bases, and 7 bases stayed unmatched. CDR3 length: 18 amino acids. Per germline, CDR1 SGHDT and CDR2 YYEEEE. CDR3 bases: TGTGCCAGCAGCTCTACTAGCGGGAGGCGGCTCTCCTACAATGAGCAGTTCTTC. Translated: CASSSTSGRRLSYNEQFF.

As regards this clone: The sample holds other DNA sequences that translate to the same CDR3. This chain joins TRBV6-5 and TRBJ1-2; D perhaps matches TRBD1 (5 bases). Germline CDR1 and CDR2: MNHEY and SVGAGI. V was cut by 0 bases and J by 5 bases, with 10 bases left in between. The CDR3 is made up of 14 amino acids. CDR3 in DNA: TGTGCCAGCAGTTACTCAGGCGGACAATATGGCTACACCTTC. Translating gives CASSYSGGQYGYTF.

This clone was detected once. The chain is built from TRBV9 and TRBJ1-1; 11 positions agree with TRBD1. The ends lost 2 bases at V and 3 bases at J; junction bases unmatched: 3. CDR3 length: 15 residues. In germline, CDR1 is SGDLS, CDR2 YYNGEE. The CDR3 DNA sequence: TGTGCCAGCAGCGTTTCGGACAGGGGGCACACTGAAGCTTTCTTT. Translated: CASSVSDRGHTEAFF.

This clone was observed once. This chain connects TRBV6-1 to TRBJ1-5, with a tentative D call TRBD1 (6 bases). The CDR3 contains 13 residues. Deletions cut 5 bases from V and 7 bases from J, with 12 bases between. Germline CDR1 is MNHNS and CDR2 is SASEGT. The CDR3 DNA sequence: TGTGCCAGCAGTACAGGGTACTGGCAGCCCCAGCATTTT. It translates to CASSTGYWQPQHF.

In this sample, this clone turned up once. This rearrangement joins TRBV7-3 to TRBJ1-1; unclear D gene. Germline V lookup: CDR1 SGHTA, CDR2 FQGTGA. The CDR3 is 13 amino acids. V was pared by 6 bases and J by 7 bases, with 15 bases between. Written as DNA, the CDR3 is TGTGCCAGCAGGACATTGCCGGGAGATGAAGCTTTCTTT. Translated: CASRTLPGDEAFF.

This chain connects TRBV2 to TRBJ1-5; TRBD1 matches at 8 bases. The CDR3 runs 15 residues. Trimming cost V 3 bases and J 5 bases; bases outside gene matches: 6. The germline gives CDR1 SNHLY, CDR2 FYNNEI. CDR3 in DNA: TGTGCCAGCAGTGAGCGGGACAGGCCCGATCAGCCCCAGCATTTT. It encodes CASSERDRPDQPQHF.

The chain joins TRBV7-3 to TRBJ2-1, with 7 bases matching TRBD2. The germline V gene has CDR1 SGHTA and CDR2 FQGTGA. The CDR3 runs 15 residues. The trim removed 5 bases at V and 5 bases at J, leaving 9 bases unmatched. The CDR3 DNA is TGTGCCAGCAGCCTTATGGGAGGGGTAAACAATGAGCAGTTCTTC. This translates into CASSLMGGVNNEQFF.

This chain joins TRBV5-1 and TRBJ2-5, with a tentative D call TRBD1 (5 bases). Gene TRBJ2-7 matches the end of the DNA better, so the J call may be wrong. Germline V lookup: CDR1 SGHRS, CDR2 YFSETQ. The CDR3 runs to 15 residues. The CDR3 is CASSHSGRASYEQYF. CDR3 DNA sequence: TGCGCCAGCAGCCACTCGGGCAGGGCATCCTACGAGCAGTACTTC.